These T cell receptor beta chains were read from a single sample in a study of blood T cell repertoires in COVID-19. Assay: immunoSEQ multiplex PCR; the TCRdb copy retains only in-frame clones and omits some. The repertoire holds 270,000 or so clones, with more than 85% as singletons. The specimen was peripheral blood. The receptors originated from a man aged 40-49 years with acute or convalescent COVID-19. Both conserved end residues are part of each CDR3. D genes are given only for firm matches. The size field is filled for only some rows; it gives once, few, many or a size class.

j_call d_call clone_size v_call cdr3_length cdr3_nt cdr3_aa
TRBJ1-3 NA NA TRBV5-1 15 TGCGCCAGCAGGATCGGAAGACATCCCGGAAACACCATATATTTT CASRIGRHPGNTIYF
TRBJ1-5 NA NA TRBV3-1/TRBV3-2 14 TGTGCCAGCAGCCCCTCGTTTGGAGATCAGCCCCAGCATTTT CASSPSFGDQPQHF
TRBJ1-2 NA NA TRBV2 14 TGTGCCAGCAGTGTCCAGGGGCAGAACTATGGCTACACCTTC CASSVQGQNYGYTF
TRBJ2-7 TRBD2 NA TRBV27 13 TGTGCCAGCAGTTTTGGGGGACTAGGGGAGCAGTACTTC CASSFGGLGEQYF
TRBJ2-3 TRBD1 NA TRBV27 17 TGTGCCAGCAGTTTAAACAGGGGTCCTACTAGCACAGATACGCAGTATTTT CASSLNRGPTSTDTQYF
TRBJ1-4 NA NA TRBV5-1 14 TGCGCCAGCAGCTTGATCGGAGGTAATGAAAAACTGTTTTTT CASSLIGGNEKLFF
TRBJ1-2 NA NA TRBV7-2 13 TGTGCCAGCAGCTTAGCCCGGACGGGAGGCTACACCTTC CASSLARTGGYTF
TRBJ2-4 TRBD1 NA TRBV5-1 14 TGCGCCAGCAGCTCTGGGACAGGCTTAAACATTCAGTACTTC CASSSGTGLNIQYF
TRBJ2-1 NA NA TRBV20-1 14 TGCAGTGCTAGTTCTAGCGTCTCGTACAATGAGCAGTTCTTC CSASSSVSYNEQFF
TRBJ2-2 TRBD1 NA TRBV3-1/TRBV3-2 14 TGTGCCAGCAGGATAGGGGGCGGAACCGGGGAGCTGTTTTTT CASRIGGGTGELFF
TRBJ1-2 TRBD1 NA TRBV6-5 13 TGTGCCAGCAGAATGGACAGGGGGTATGGCTACACCTTC CASRMDRGYGYTF
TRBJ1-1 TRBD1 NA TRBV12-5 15 TGTGCTAGTGGTTGGGGACAGGCAGCTGCCACTGAAGCTTTCTTT CASGWGQAAATEAFF
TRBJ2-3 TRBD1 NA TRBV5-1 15 TGCGCCAGCAGTCTTCAGGGACAGACCCCAGATACGCAGTATTTT CASSLQGQTPDTQYF
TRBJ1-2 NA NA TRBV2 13 TGTGCCAGCAGTGAATCCCTTAACTATGGCTACACCTTC CASSESLNYGYTF
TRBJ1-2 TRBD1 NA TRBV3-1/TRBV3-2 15 TGTGCCAGCAGCCCTCGGGACAGGTACCTCCATGGCTACACCTTC CASSPRDRYLHGYTF
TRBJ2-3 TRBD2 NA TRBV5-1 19 TGCGCCAGCAGCGCACCTAGCGGGGGGGCCTATGCTGGCGCAGATACGCAGTATTTT CASSAPSGGAYAGADTQYF
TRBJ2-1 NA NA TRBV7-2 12 TGTGCCAGCAGCCTGGACATTGCTGAGCAGTTCTTC CASSLDIAEQFF
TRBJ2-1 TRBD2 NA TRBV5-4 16 TGTGCCAGCAGCTTCGGACTAGCGGGGGGGTACAATGAGCAGTTCTTC CASSFGLAGGYNEQFF
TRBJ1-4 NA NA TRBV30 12 TGTGCCTGGAGTCCCCCCCTTGAAAAACTGTTTTTT CAWSPPLEKLFF
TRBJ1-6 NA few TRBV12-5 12 TGTGCTAGTGGTCCCCTCTTTTCACCCCTCCACTTT CASGPLFSPLHF
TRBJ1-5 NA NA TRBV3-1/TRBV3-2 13 TGTGCCAGCAGCCAGGGGGGAAATCAGCCCCAGCATTTT CASSQGGNQPQHF
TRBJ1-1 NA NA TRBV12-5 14 TGTGCTAGTGGCCTGAACGCCGGGAACACTGAAGCTTTCTTT CASGLNAGNTEAFF
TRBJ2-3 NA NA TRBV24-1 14 TGTGCCACCAGTGATTCATACAGGGCAGATACGCAGTATTTT CATSDSYRADTQYF
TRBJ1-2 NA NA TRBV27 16 TGTGCCAGCAGTCCAGTCATGGGCAGGGCAGGCTATGGCTACACCTTC CASSPVMGRAGYGYTF
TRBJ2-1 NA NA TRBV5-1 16 TGCGCCAGCAGCCTGACCGGGCCAGGGGGGCACAATGAGCAGTTCTTC CASSLTGPGGHNEQFF
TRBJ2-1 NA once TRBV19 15 TGTGCCAGTAAGAGGGACATTAGCTCCTACAATGAGCAGTTCTTC CASKRDISSYNEQFF
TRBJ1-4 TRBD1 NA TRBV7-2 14 TGTGCCAGCAGCTACAGGGGGCTTGGTGAAAAACTGTTTTTT CASSYRGLGEKLFF
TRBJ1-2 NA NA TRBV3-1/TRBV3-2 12 TGTGCCAGCAGCCAGGGGGGGTATGGCTACACCTTC CASSQGGYGYTF
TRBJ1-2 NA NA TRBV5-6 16 TGTGCCAGCAGCCCCCCGATCGAGTTCCCCCGGGATGGCTACACCTTC CASSPPIEFPRDGYTF
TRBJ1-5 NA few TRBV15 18 TGTGCCACCAGCAGAGGTATAAAGGACTCTTCAGCTTATCAGCCCCAGCATTTT CATSRGIKDSSAYQPQHF
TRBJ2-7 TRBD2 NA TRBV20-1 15 TGCAGTGCTAGTCGACTAGCGGGGGGGCCGTACGAGCAGTACTTC CSASRLAGGPYEQYF
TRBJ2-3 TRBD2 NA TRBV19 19 TGTGCCAGTAGTATTAGTAGCGGGGGCCGCAAGGGCAACGCAGATACGCAGTATTTT CASSISSGGRKGNADTQYF
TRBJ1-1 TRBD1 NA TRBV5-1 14 TGCGCCAGCGCCGGACAGGGTGGGGTCACTGAAGCTTTCTTT CASAGQGGVTEAFF
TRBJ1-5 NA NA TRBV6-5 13 TGTGCCAGCAGCAACGGGGGGCATCAGCCCCAGCATTTT CASSNGGHQPQHF
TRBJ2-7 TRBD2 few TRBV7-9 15 TGTGCCAGCAGCTTTGTCGCGGGGGGAAGCTACGAGCAGTACTTC CASSFVAGGSYEQYF
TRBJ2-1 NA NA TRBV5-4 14 TGTGCCAGCAGCTACCAGGGGTACGACAATGAGCAGTTCTTC CASSYQGYDNEQFF
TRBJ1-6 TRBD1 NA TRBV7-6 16 TGTGCCAGCAGCACGCGGGACAGGGCCTATAATTCACCCCTCCACTTT CASSTRDRAYNSPLHF
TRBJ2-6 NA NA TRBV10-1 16 TGCGCCAGCAGCCCCGGGGGTAGGGCTGGGGCCAACGTCCTGACTTTC CASSPGGRAGANVLTF
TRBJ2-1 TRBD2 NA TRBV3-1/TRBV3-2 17 TGTGCCAGCAGCCAAGCGGCAGCGGGGGCCCCCTACAATGAGCAGTTCTTC CASSQAAAGAPYNEQFF
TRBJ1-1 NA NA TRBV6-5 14 TGTGCCAGCGGGTCAGAGGCACCGAACACTGAAGCTTTCTTT CASGSEAPNTEAFF
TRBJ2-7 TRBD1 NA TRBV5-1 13 TGCGCCAGCAGCTTGCAGGGGGCGTACGAGCAGTACTTC CASSLQGAYEQYF
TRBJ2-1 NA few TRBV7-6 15 TGTGCCAGCAGCTCTTACCCGAGCTCCTACAATGAGCAGTTCTTC CASSSYPSSYNEQFF
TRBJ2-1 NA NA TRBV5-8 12 TGTGCCAGCAGCCCTCCGGAGAGGCTTACGTTCTTC CASSPPERLTFF
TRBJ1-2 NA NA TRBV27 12 TGTGCCAGTAGAACAGAGCCCTTTGGCTACACCTTC CASRTEPFGYTF
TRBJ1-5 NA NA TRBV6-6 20 TGTGCCAGCAATCGGGGCATCCCGGCCCTTTGGATATATAGCAATCAGCCCCAGCATTTT CASNRGIPALWIYSNQPQHF
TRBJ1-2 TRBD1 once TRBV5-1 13 TGCGCCAGCAGCACTGGACAGGGAGATGGCTACACCTTC CASSTGQGDGYTF
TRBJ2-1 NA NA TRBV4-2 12 TGTGCCAGCAGCCCAACCCGGAATGAGCAGTTCTTC CASSPTRNEQFF
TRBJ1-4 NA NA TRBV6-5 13 TGTGCCAGCAAGACCGGGGGGAAAGAAAAACTGTTTTTT CASKTGGKEKLFF
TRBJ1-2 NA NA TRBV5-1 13 TGCGCCAGCAGCTTGGGGGGCTGGGATGGCTACACCTTC CASSLGGWDGYTF
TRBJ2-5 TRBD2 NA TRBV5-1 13 TGCGCCAGCGGGACGGGGGGGACTGAGACCCAGTACTTC CASGTGGTETQYF
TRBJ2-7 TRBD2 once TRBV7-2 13 TGTGCCAGCAGCCGGGGACTAGAAGGTGAGCAGTACTTC CASSRGLEGEQYF
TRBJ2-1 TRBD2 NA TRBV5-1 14 TGCGCCAGCACCTTTAGCGGGGGGTTCGATGAGCAGTTCTTC CASTFSGGFDEQFF